These 29 T cell receptor beta chains were all obtained from the same sample, sequenced in a study of shared clonotypes between healthy human individuals. Naive CD8 cells, CD45RO-negative and positively selected for CCR7, excluded terminally differentiated effector memory CD45RA+ cells. The repertoire was sequenced with immunoSEQ multiplex PCR; TCRdb's copy has only in-frame clones and lacks some. The sample yields approximately 1.9 million clones, approximately 92% seen once. Sequencing was performed on naive CD8+ T cells from PBMCs. The source is a man aged 18 to 30 in good health. Some clones in this sample may be carry-over from other donors' samples.

This sequence joins TRBV7-9 and TRBJ2-1, with a weak D call TRBD1 (6 bases). Germline lookup yields CDR1 SEHNR and CDR2 FQNEAQ (reference sequence). This CDR3 spans 16 amino acids. The ends were cut back, 5 bases at V and 3 bases at J, with 17 bases in the middle. CDR3 in amino acids: CASSETGTRIYNEQFF. DNA of the CDR3: TGTGCCAGCAGCGAGACCGGGACACGTATCTACAATGAGCAGTTCTTC.

The rearrangement links TRBV27 to TRBJ2-7; TRBD1 agrees at 8 bases. In germline, CDR1 is MNHEY, CDR2 SMNVEV (reference sequence). The CDR3 has 15 amino acids. Trimming cost V 8 bases and J 3 bases; bases outside gene matches: 12. The CDR3 loop is CASRRRGTGDYEQYF. CDR3 sequence (DNA): TGTGCCAGCCGCCGACGAGGGACAGGCGACTACGAGCAGTACTTC.

The J gene is TRBJ2-5, the V gene TRBV5-1; 8 bases match TRBD1. The V gene's germline CDR1 is SGHRS and CDR2 YFSETQ. Trimming removed 5 bases from V and 3 bases from J; junction bases left unmatched: 6. This CDR3 spans 14 amino acids. The CDR3 coding sequence is TGCGCCAGCAGACCCGTACAGGGGGAAGAGACCCAGTACTTC. Translated, it gives CASRPVQGEETQYF.

As concerns this clone: The sample has other DNA sequences that encode this CDR3 too. J is TRBJ2-7 and V is TRBV9, with D tentatively TRBD1 (6 bases). The CDR3 length is 13 residues. Between the trimmed V and J ends, which lost 4 bases and 4 bases, there was a span of 12 bases. Germline CDR1 reads SGDLS; CDR2 reads YYNGEE. Here the CDR3 DNA reads TGTGCCAGCAGCCCAGGGGAATATTACGAGCAGTACTTC. It encodes CASSPGEYYEQYF.

The chain couples TRBV30 to TRBJ2-5, with D tentatively TRBD1 or TRBD2 (6 bases each). The germline V gene has CDR1 GTSNPN and CDR2 SVGIG (reference sequence). V was shortened by 3 bases and J by 4 bases, with 15 bases between the two germline ends. The CDR3 has 14 amino acids. CDR3 protein: CAWRAQPGAETQYF. The CDR3 bases are TGTGCCTGGAGGGCACAGCCGGGGGCAGAGACCCAGTACTTC.

The chain employs TRBV5-5 and TRBJ1-1, with a possible D match to TRBD1 (5 bases). The V gene's germline CDR1 is SGHKS and CDR2 YYEKEE (reference sequence). The CDR3 totals 14 residues. The ends were cut back, 6 bases at V and 6 bases at J, with 18 bases in the middle. The CDR3 region is CASTQTDFESEAFF. The CDR3 DNA reads as TGTGCCAGCACCCAGACAGACTTTGAATCTGAAGCTTTCTTT.

Written as DNA, the CDR3 is TGCGCCAGCAGCTTGGTTTGGGGGAGGGCCCTCGGCAATGAGCAGTTCTTC. Protein product: CASSLVWGRALGNEQFF. The J gene is TRBJ2-1, the V gene TRBV5-1, with 7 nucleotides matching TRBD2. Germline V gene data show CDR1 as SGHRS and CDR2 as YFSETQ. V shed 0 bases, J shed 6 bases, and the junction held 12 bases outside the gene matches. This CDR3 has 17 amino acids.

This clone was seen just once. The J gene is TRBJ2-1, the V gene TRBV27; D is perhaps TRBD1 or TRBD2 (7 bases each). V dropped 6 bases and J dropped 5 bases, with 23 bases sitting between them. CDR1 MNHEY and CDR2 SMNVEV come from the germline V gene (reference sequence). The CDR3 runs to 17 residues. The CDR3 DNA sequence: TGTGCCAGCAGGCAAATTCCCCAGCGGGACAGAAACAATGAGCAGTTCTTC. Translation: CASRQIPQRDRNNEQFF.

The chain links TRBV5-4 to TRBJ2-1; 9 bases agree with TRBD2. The CDR3 consists of 12 residues. Trimming took 4 bases from V and 12 from J; bases not matched to a gene: 5. Germline V gene data show CDR1 as SGHNT and CDR2 as YYREEE (reference sequence). The CDR3 sequence: CASSPMGLAQFF. The CDR3 bases are TGTGCCAGCAGCCCAATGGGACTAGCGCAGTTCTTC.

The rearrangement links TRBV9 to TRBJ1-4; no definite D call. CDR1 and CDR2 (germline): SGDLS, YYNGEE. V lost 4 bases and J lost 4, with 14 bases in between. CDR3 size: 15 residues. The CDR3 protein is CASSLDGRINEKLFF. CDR3 coding DNA: TGTGCCAGCAGCCTAGACGGACGGATTAATGAAAAACTGTTTTTT.

There are a few counts of this clone. V gene TRBV30 combines with J gene TRBJ1-1, with D unclear. The CDR3 is made up of 12 amino acids. Germline V CDR1 and CDR2: GTSNPN, SVGIG (reference sequence). V lost 1 base, J lost 0 bases, and 3 bases lay in between. CDR3 coding DNA: TGTGCCTGGAGTGCAATGAACACTGAAGCTTTCTTT. Residues: CAWSAMNTEAFF. Together with reference TRBV30 and TRBJ1-1, the CDR3 gives the full variable domain: SQTIHQWPATLVQPVGSPLSLECTVEGTSNPNLYWYRQAAGRGLQLLFYSVGIGQISSEVPQNLSASRPQDRQFILSSKKLLLSDSGFYLCAWSAMNTEAFFGQGTRLTVV.

The CDR3 loop is CASSLWVGYEQYF. The CDR3 bases are TGTGCCAGCAGCCTGTGGGTGGGCTACGAGCAGTACTTC. The chain links TRBV4-2 to TRBJ2-7; the D is unclear. This CDR3 comprises 13 residues. The V gene's germline CDR1 is LGHNA and CDR2 YNFKEQ. V was shortened by 4 bases and J by 3 bases, with 10 bases between the two germline ends.

This chain joins TRBV4-3 and TRBJ1-2; possibly TRBD1 for D (6 bases). With 0 bases removed from V and 1 base from J, the gap between germline ends came to 18 bases. This CDR3 region has 18 residues. The germline V gene encodes CDR1 LGHNA and CDR2 YSLEER. In DNA, the CDR3 is TGCGCCAGCAGCCAAGATCCTCCCGGGACAAGTTTTAACTATGGCTACACCTTC. Protein sequence: CASSQDPPGTSFNYGYTF.

J is TRBJ2-7 and V is TRBV6-1; 8 bases align to TRBD2. There are 15 residues in the CDR3. Germline loops: CDR1 MNHNS, CDR2 SASEGT. The V and J ends lost 1 base and 9 bases, in that order; junction bases with no gene match: 11. For the CDR3, the DNA is TGTGCCAGCAGTGAAGGACTAGCGTGGGTGAGGGTGCAGTACTTC. Translated, it gives CASSEGLAWVRVQYF.

This clone was observed a single time. The chain employs TRBV6-5 and TRBJ1-1; D may be TRBD1 (5 bases). This CDR3 has 16 residues. V gave up 2 bases and J gave up 1 base, with 14 bases separating them. Germline V gene data show CDR1 as MNHEY and CDR2 as SVGAGI. The CDR3 is CASSYRGWDGNTEAFF. The CDR3 DNA reads as TGTGCCAGCAGTTACAGGGGTTGGGATGGGAACACTGAAGCTTTCTTT.

The chain is built from TRBV5-1 and TRBJ2-1, with unresolved D. Germline V CDR1 and CDR2: SGHRS, YFSETQ. The CDR3 consists of 13 residues. The V and J ends lost 0 bases and 5 bases respectively, with 6 bases between them. CDR3 residues: CASSLDTHNEQFF. The CDR3 region has the DNA TGCGCCAGCAGCTTGGATACCCACAATGAGCAGTTCTTC.

This chain links TRBV9 with TRBJ2-5; 7 nucleotides match TRBD1. CDR3 length equals 14 residues. V was clipped by 4 bases and J by 1 base; unmatched bases: 4. Germline V gene lookup returns CDR1 SGDLS and CDR2 YYNGEE. The CDR3 bases are TGTGCCAGCAGCCACCCAGGGGGCCAAGAGACCCAGTACTTC. Encoded protein: CASSHPGGQETQYF.

The chain carries TRBV11-2 and TRBJ1-5; D is uncertain. Germline values: CDR1 SGHAT, CDR2 FQNNGV. The V end lost 5 bases, the J end lost 3 bases, and 5 bases lay between the germline ends. The CDR3 totals 12 residues. The CDR3 is CASSEINQPQHF. The CDR3 region has the DNA TGTGCCAGCAGCGAGATCAATCAGCCCCAGCATTTT.

Notes on this clone: This sample also contains other DNA sequences that code for the same CDR3. The chain employs TRBV5-6 and TRBJ1-5; D gene ambiguous. In germline, CDR1 is SGHDT, CDR2 YYEEEE. Trimming pared 0 bases from V and 7 bases from J, leaving 8 bases between. The CDR3 has 13 amino acids. The CDR3 nucleotides read TGTGCCAGCAGCTTGGGCGCTGGACAGCCCCAGCATTTT. As protein: CASSLGAGQPQHF. Full variable domain (rest looked up from reference TRBV5-6 and TRBJ1-5): DAGVTQSPTHLIKTRGQQVTLRCSPKSGHDTVSWYQQALGQGPQFIFQYYEEEERQRGNFPDRFSGHQFPNYSSELNVNALLLGDSALYLCASSLGAGQPQHFGDGTRLSIL.

Here the CDR3 DNA reads TGTGCCAGCAGTTACGGGACGGAGCAGTTCTTC. Its protein product is CASSYGTEQFF. The rearrangement uses TRBV7-9 and TRBJ2-1, with D perhaps given as TRBD1 or TRBD2 (5 bases each). V gave up 6 bases and J gave up 10 bases, with 10 bases separating them. The germline V gene has CDR1 SEHNR and CDR2 FQNEAQ (reference sequence). The CDR3 contains 11 residues. The complete variable domain, with remaining parts taken from reference TRBV7-9 and TRBJ2-1, reads DTGVSQNPRHKITKRGQNVTFRCDPISEHNRLYWYRQTLGQGPEFLTYFQNEAQLEKSRLLSDRFSAERPKGSFSTLEIQRTEQGDSAMYLCASSYGTEQFFGPGTRLTVL.

V is TRBV30 and J is TRBJ1-4, with 9 bases identical to TRBD1. V lost 8 bases, J lost 0 bases, and 10 bases stayed unmatched. From germline, CDR1 is GTSNPN and CDR2 SVGIG (reference sequence). The CDR3 loop spans 16 amino acids. This CDR3 reads CAIGTGFLATNEKLFF. CDR3 nucleotide sequence: TGTGCCATTGGGACAGGGTTTCTGGCAACTAATGAAAAACTGTTTTTT.

The rearrangement links TRBV5-6 to TRBJ1-5; D uncertain. Looked up from germline, CDR1 is SGHDT and CDR2 is YYEEEE. CDR3 size: 14 residues. Trimming removed 1 base from V and 5 bases from J, with 10 bases in between. This CDR3 reads CASSLYGEDQPQHF. The CDR3 DNA sequence: TGTGCCAGCAGCTTGTACGGGGAAGATCAGCCCCAGCATTTT.

CDR3 residues: CASKGQGLDEQFF. The CDR3 DNA is TGTGCCAGCAAAGGACAGGGCCTGGATGAGCAGTTCTTC. This sequence joins TRBV19 and TRBJ2-1; 8 nucleotides match TRBD1. V lost 9 bases to trimming and J lost 8 bases; unmatched junction nucleotides: 9. The CDR3 is 13 amino acids. The germline V gene encodes CDR1 LNHDA and CDR2 SQIVND (reference sequence).

The chain combines TRBV18 with TRBJ2-7; D assignment may be TRBD1 or TRBD2 (5 bases each). V was trimmed by 0 bases and J by 3 bases, leaving 6 bases between them. The germline gives CDR1 KGHSH, CDR2 LQKENI. The CDR3 has 13 amino acids. The CDR3 DNA is TGTGCCAGCTCACCACCGGGGGTCTACGAGCAGTACTTC. Translation: CASSPPGVYEQYF. Filled out from reference TRBV18 and TRBJ2-7, the complete variable domain reads NAGVMQNPRHLVRRRGQEARLRCSPMKGHSHVYWYRQLPEEGLKFMVYLQKENIIDESGMPKERFSAEFPKEGPSILRIQQVVRGDSAAYFCASSPPGVYEQYFGPGTRLTVT.

To note about this clone: The same CDR3 arises from other DNA sequences in this sample as well. V and J are TRBV5-1 and TRBJ2-2, with 7 bases matching TRBD1. Germline loops: CDR1 SGHRS, CDR2 YFSETQ. CDR3 length: 14 amino acids. V trimming: 0 bases; J trimming: 7 bases; junction bases outside the gene matches: 3. CDR3 in amino acids: CASSLEGGIGELFF. CDR3 nucleotides: TGCGCCAGCAGCTTGGAAGGGGGCATCGGGGAGCTGTTTTTT.

V is TRBV28 and J is TRBJ2-3; D unclear. Germline-derived CDR1 and CDR2 are MDHEN and SYDVKM. V was shortened by 6 bases and J by 2 bases, with 9 bases between the two germline ends. This CDR3 region has 13 residues. CDR3 in amino acids: CASSPVPTDTQYF. The DNA for the CDR3 is TGTGCCAGCAGCCCTGTCCCCACAGATACGCAGTATTTT.

The gene calls are TRBV28 and TRBJ2-3; 7 nucleotides line up with TRBD2. Trimming at V came to 4 bases and at J to 0 bases, leaving 13 bases not matched to a gene. Germline V gene lookup returns CDR1 MDHEN and CDR2 SYDVKM. The CDR3 has 18 amino acids. The CDR3 sequence: CASSSAIISGYSTDTQYF. CDR3 sequence (DNA): TGTGCCAGCAGTTCCGCTATTATTAGCGGGTACAGCACAGATACGCAGTATTTT.

The V and J genes are TRBV5-1 and TRBJ1-1, with a weak D call TRBD1 (6 bases). Germline CDR1 reads SGHRS; CDR2 reads YFSETQ. Trimming took off 0 bases at V and 3 bases at J, with 15 bases between the two ends. This CDR3 has 16 residues. The CDR3 protein is CASSLGYRERDTEAFF. CDR3 nucleotide sequence: TGCGCCAGCAGCTTGGGTTACAGGGAGCGAGACACTGAAGCTTTCTTT.

The chain is built from TRBV19 and TRBJ2-7; weak D call: TRBD1 (6 bases). The V end was cut by 5 bases, the J end by 4 bases, with 15 bases between. The CDR3 has 14 amino acids. The V gene's germline CDR1 is LNHDA and CDR2 SQIVND (reference sequence). CDR3 protein: CASSPTGTRYEQYF. CDR3 nucleotide sequence: TGTGCCAGTAGTCCCACCGGGACACGTTACGAGCAGTACTTC.